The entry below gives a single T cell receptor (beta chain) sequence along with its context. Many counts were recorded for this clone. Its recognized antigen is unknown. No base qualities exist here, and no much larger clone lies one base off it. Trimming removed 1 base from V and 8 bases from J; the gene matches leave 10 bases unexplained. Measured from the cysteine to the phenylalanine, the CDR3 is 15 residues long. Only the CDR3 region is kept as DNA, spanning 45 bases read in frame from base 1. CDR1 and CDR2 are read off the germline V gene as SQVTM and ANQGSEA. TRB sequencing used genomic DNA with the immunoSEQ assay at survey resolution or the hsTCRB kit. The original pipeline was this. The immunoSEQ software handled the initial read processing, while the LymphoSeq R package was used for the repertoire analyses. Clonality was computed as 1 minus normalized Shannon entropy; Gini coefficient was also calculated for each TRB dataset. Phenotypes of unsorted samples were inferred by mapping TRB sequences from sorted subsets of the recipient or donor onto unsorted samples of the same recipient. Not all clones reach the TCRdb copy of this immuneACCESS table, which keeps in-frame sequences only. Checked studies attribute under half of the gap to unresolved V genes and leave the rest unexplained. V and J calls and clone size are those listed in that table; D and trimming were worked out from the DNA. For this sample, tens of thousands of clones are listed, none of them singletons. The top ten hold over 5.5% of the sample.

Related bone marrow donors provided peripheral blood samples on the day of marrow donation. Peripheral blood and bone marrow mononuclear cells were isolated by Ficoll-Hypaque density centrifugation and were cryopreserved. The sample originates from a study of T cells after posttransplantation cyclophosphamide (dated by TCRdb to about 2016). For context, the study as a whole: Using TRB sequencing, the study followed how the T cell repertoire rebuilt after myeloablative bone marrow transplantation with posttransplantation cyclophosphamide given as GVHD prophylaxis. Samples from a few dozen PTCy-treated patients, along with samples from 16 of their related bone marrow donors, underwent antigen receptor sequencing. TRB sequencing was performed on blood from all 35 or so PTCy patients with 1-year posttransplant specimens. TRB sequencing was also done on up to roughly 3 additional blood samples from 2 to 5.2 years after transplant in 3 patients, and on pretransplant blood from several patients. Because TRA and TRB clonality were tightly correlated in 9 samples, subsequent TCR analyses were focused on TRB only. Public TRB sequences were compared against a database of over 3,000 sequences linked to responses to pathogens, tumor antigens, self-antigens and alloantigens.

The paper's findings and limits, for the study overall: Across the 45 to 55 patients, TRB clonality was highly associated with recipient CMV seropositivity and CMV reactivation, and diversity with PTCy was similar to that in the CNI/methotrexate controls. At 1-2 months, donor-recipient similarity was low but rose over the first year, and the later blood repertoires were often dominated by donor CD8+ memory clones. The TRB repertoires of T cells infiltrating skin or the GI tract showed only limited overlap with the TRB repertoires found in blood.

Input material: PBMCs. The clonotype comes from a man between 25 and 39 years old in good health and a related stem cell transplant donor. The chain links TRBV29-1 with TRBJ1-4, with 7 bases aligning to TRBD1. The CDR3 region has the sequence CSVEVGEGAKEKLFF. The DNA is TGCAGCGTTGAAGTAGGCGAGGGGGCCAAAGAAAAACTGTTTTTT.